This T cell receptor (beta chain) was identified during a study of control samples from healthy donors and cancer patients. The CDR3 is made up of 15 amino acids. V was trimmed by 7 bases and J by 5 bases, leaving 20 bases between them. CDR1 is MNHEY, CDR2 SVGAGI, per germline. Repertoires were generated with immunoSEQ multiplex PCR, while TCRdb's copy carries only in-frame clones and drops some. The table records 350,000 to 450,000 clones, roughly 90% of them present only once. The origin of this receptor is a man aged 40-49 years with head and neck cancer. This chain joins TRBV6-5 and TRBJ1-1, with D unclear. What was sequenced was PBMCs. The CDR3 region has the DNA TGTGCCAGCATCTCCTTCGGGGTCGGAAAAACTGAAGCTTTCTTT. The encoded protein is CASISFGVGKTEAFF.